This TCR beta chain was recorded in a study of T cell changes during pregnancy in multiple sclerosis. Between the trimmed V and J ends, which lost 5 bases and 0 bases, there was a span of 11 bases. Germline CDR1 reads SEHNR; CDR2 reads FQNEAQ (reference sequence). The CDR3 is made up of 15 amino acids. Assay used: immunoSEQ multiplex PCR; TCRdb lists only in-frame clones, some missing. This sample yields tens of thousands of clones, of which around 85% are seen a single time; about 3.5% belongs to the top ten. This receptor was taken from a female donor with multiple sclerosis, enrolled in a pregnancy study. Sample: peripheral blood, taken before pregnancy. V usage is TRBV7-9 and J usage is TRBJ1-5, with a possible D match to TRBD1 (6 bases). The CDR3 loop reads CASSRTENSNQPQHF. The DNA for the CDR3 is TGTGCCAGCAGCAGGACAGAAAATAGCAATCAGCCCCAGCATTTT. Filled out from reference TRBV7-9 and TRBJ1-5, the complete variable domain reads DTGVSQNPRHKITKRGQNVTFRCDPISEHNRLYWYRQTLGQGPEFLTYFQNEAQLEKSRLLSDRFSAERPKGSFSTLEIQRTEQGDSAMYLCASSRTENSNQPQHFGDGTRLSIL.